This TCR beta chain was found in a study of T cells in Graves' hyperthyroidism and ophthalmopathy. Amplification yielded TCR beta CDR3 regions, with RNA transcripts as the source. Primed by the HTBI set, a first-round RT-PCR was run on the TCR CDR3. Each CDR3 protein is one row after TCRdb ran MiXCR on the multiplex PCR reads. The sample lists under 650,000 distinct CDR3 sequences, under 20% occurring once. Absence of ophthalmopathy progression within 18 months defined stable Graves' hyperthyroidism. The CDR3 length is 11 residues. The V end lost 1 base, the J end lost 5 bases, and 2 bases lay between the germline ends. Germline lookup yields CDR1 MDHEN and CDR2 SYDVKM.

The sequence derives from a woman younger than 45 with Graves' hyperthyroidism. The chain has TRBV28 and TRBJ1-2; D remains ambiguous. Input material: blood. CDR3 amino acids: CASSLFYGYTF. In DNA form, the CDR3 reads TGTGCCAGCAGTTTATTTTATGGCTACACCTTC.